This T cell receptor (beta chain) was recovered during a study of T cells after yellow fever vaccination. Study-level findings and limits: A large majority of primary-vaccination clones showed up again after the booster (approximately 96% CD4, almost 90% CD8).

V lost 3 bases and J lost 3, with 13 bases in between. The CDR3 is 15 amino acids. A universal primer site and UMIs were added as TCR cDNA was made by 5'RACE template switching. TCRdb reprocessed the 5' RACE reads via MiXCR and lists one record per CDR3 protein. The table has roughly 250,000 distinct CDR3 sequences, 10% to 15% seen once. Comment on this clonotype: Its antigen is unknown.

This clonotype originated in a man younger than 45 who received the YFV17D yellow fever vaccine. J is TRBJ2-3 and V is TRBV12-3 or TRBV12-4, with D hard to call. The input for sequencing was CD4+ T cells sorted from PBMCs, taken 45 days after the yellow fever booster vaccination. CDR3 nucleotide sequence: TGTGCCAGCAGTTTCGGCGGATTGATGACAGATACGCAGTATTTT. Translating it yields CASSFGGLMTDTQYF.